This TCR beta chain appears in the sequencing data of a study of cytomegalovirus exposure and HLA in healthy donors. Study-level points and caveats: Most TCR beta V segments were productive about 87% or about 30% of the time in an earlier analysis. Many donors shared some public TCRs, even though most TCR sequences were rare.

Details on this clone: Its antigen is not identified. The same CDR3 can be traced to other DNA sequences in this sample.

The PCR employed 60 Vbeta primers together with 13 Jbeta primers. Generated by immunoSEQ multiplex PCR, the TCRdb table keeps only in-frame clones and is missing some. This table has around 110,000 clones, around two thirds appearing once. The CDR3 runs to 14 residues. Unmatched junction bases numbered 2, after V lost 1 base and J lost 4 bases. CDR1 is SEHNR, CDR2 FQNEAQ, per germline (reference sequence). The receptor was derived from a woman between 40 and 55 years old in good health and CMV-seropositive. Sequenced: PBMCs. The V call is TRBV7-9, the J call TRBJ1-2, with 8 nucleotides matching TRBD1. The CDR3 region has the DNA TGTGCCAGCAGCTTAGGACAGGGGTCCTATGGCTACACCTTC. Its protein is CASSLGQGSYGYTF.